The rows below give T cell receptor beta chains drawn from one sample of a study of prognosis after radiotherapy for stage I lung cancer. MiXCR, run by TCRdb on the multiplex PCR reads, gives a single entry per CDR3 protein. The sample shows over 15,000 distinct CDR3 sequences, approximately 45% of them seen only once. This specimen consisted of PBMCs, obtained before or after stereotactic body radiation therapy (not recorded which). These receptor sequences come from a donor aged 50 or older with non-small cell lung cancer. Each CDR3 is given without its conserved first and last residue. D genes are given only for firm matches.

j_call: TRBJ1-5; v_call: TRBV4-1; d_call: -; cdr3_aa: ASSQDAGMGQPQH
j_call: TRBJ2-3; v_call: TRBV6-4; d_call: TRBD1; cdr3_aa: AISGGQGADTQY
j_call: TRBJ1-5; v_call: TRBV6-4; d_call: -; cdr3_aa: ASSGGSNQPQH
j_call: TRBJ2-1; v_call: TRBV5-1; d_call: -; cdr3_aa: ASSLEIQSSYNEQF
j_call: TRBJ2-1; v_call: TRBV6-9; d_call: -; cdr3_aa: ASSWTTTNEQF
j_call: TRBJ1-1; v_call: TRBV20-1; d_call: -; cdr3_aa: SARDLGAF
j_call: TRBJ1-1; v_call: TRBV19; d_call: TRBD1; cdr3_aa: ASEQGGDTESF
j_call: TRBJ2-1; v_call: TRBV12-3/TRBV12-4; d_call: TRBD2; cdr3_aa: ASGLPVLAMF
j_call: TRBJ2-1; v_call: TRBV9; d_call: -; cdr3_aa: ASIVTSRANEQF
j_call: TRBJ2-3; v_call: TRBV28; d_call: TRBD2; cdr3_aa: ASIRGEGGRRADTQY
j_call: TRBJ2-4; v_call: TRBV2; d_call: -; cdr3_aa: ASMGPREIVKNIQY
j_call: TRBJ2-2; v_call: TRBV6-1; d_call: -; cdr3_aa: ANSVVDTGELF
j_call: TRBJ2-1; v_call: TRBV18; d_call: TRBD2; cdr3_aa: ASSLASGPHNEQF
j_call: TRBJ2-5; v_call: TRBV11-2; d_call: -; cdr3_aa: ASSTIGQGGETQY
j_call: TRBJ2-5; v_call: TRBV20-1; d_call: TRBD1; cdr3_aa: SARDREETQY
j_call: TRBJ1-1; v_call: TRBV24-1; d_call: -; cdr3_aa: ATSAAGGSEAF
j_call: TRBJ1-2; v_call: TRBV4-1; d_call: TRBD1; cdr3_aa: ASSPLVGQNYGYT
j_call: TRBJ1-2; v_call: TRBV7-8; d_call: -; cdr3_aa: ASSLEASYGYT
j_call: TRBJ1-2; v_call: TRBV6-5; d_call: -; cdr3_aa: ASSYSTGLVSYT
j_call: TRBJ2-7; v_call: TRBV5-5; d_call: -; cdr3_aa: ASTPMGGASYEQY
j_call: TRBJ1-1; v_call: TRBV2; d_call: -; cdr3_aa: ASSEGFADTEAF
j_call: TRBJ2-1; v_call: TRBV6-4; d_call: TRBD2; cdr3_aa: ASSPLAGGPVNEQF
j_call: TRBJ1-6; v_call: TRBV11-2; d_call: -; cdr3_aa: ASSLMGDDSPLH
j_call: TRBJ2-7; v_call: TRBV3-1; d_call: -; cdr3_aa: ASSQDPGRTYEQY
j_call: TRBJ2-1; v_call: TRBV18; d_call: -; cdr3_aa: ASSPTLGNEQF
j_call: TRBJ2-1; v_call: TRBV19; d_call: TRBD2; cdr3_aa: SSSPIRTSVGNEQF
j_call: TRBJ2-1; v_call: TRBV5-4; d_call: -; cdr3_aa: ASSLVASDNEQF
j_call: TRBJ2-1; v_call: TRBV2; d_call: -; cdr3_aa: ASSEAVLASLENEQF
j_call: TRBJ2-7; v_call: TRBV20-1; d_call: -; cdr3_aa: SAREVRVSPYEQY
j_call: TRBJ2-2; v_call: TRBV29-1; d_call: TRBD2; cdr3_aa: SAMTSPNTGELF
j_call: TRBJ1-4; v_call: TRBV4-1; d_call: TRBD1; cdr3_aa: ASTSRSVTGDEKLF
j_call: TRBJ1-2; v_call: TRBV12-3/TRBV12-4; d_call: TRBD1; cdr3_aa: ASSFTITGGGGYT
j_call: TRBJ2-2; v_call: TRBV19; d_call: TRBD2; cdr3_aa: ASSIEREMVNTGELF
j_call: TRBJ1-2; v_call: TRBV19; d_call: -; cdr3_aa: ASSSTRGNLDYGYT
j_call: TRBJ2-7; v_call: TRBV5-1; d_call: -; cdr3_aa: ASTPGAGRSYEQY